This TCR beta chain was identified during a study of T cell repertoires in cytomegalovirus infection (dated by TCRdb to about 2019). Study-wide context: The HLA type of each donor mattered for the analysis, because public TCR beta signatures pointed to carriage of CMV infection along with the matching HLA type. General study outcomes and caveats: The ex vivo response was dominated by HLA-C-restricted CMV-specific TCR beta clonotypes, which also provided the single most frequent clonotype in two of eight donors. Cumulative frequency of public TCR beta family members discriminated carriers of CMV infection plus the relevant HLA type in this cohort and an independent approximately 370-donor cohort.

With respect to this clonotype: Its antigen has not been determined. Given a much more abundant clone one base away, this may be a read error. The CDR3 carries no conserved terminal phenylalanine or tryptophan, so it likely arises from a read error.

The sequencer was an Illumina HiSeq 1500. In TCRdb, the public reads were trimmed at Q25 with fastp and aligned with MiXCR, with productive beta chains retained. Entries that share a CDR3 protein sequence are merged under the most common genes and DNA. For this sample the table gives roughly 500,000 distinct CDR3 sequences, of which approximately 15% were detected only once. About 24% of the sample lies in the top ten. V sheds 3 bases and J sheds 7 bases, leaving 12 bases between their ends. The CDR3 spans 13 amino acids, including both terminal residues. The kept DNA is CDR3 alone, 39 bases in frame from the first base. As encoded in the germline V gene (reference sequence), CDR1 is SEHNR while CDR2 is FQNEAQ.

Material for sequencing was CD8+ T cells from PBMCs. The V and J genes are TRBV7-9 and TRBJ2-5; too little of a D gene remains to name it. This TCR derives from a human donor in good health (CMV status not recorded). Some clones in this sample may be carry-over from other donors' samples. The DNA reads TGTGCCAGCAGCTTCGTTTCATCCGGGACCCAGTACTTA. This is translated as CASSFVSSGTQYL.